Listed below are T cell receptor beta chains from one sample, sequenced in a study of T cells in localized non-small cell lung cancer. Measured with immunoSEQ multiplex PCR; TCRdb has only the in-frame clones, and not every one. The table includes approximately 23,000 clones, roughly 90% detected once. This specimen consisted of PBMCs, obtained before any cancer treatment. The receptors shown here come from a man between 35 and 75 years old with stage II lung adenocarcinoma. CDR3s include the opening cysteine and the closing phenylalanine or tryptophan. Each record gives: V gene, CDR3 protein.

TRBV28 | CASSLLTSGSYEQYF
TRBV6-5 | CASSPQGGLEKLFF
TRBV6-1 | CASSEGHISNQPQHF
TRBV6-5 | CASSERSRVGTEAFF
TRBV11-2 | CASSLDLRAGGTQYF
TRBV6-1 | CASSVAGGQETQYF
TRBV19 | CASSIRRDGYTF
TRBV29-1 | CSVDRGSGVTEAFF
TRBV20-1 | CSAKGEVF
TRBV11-3 | CASSLGQRETQYF
TRBV6-5 | CASTNDGYGYTF
TRBV15 | CATNDGSGGALVQFF
TRBV7-8 | CASSLAGLPFF
TRBV6-1 | CASSEEASPMTTYEQYF
TRBV7-2 | CASSLDGGEVQPQHF
TRBV27 | CASSLRPGGGFDEQFF
TRBV5-4 | CASSFGPGQNEQFF
TRBV2 | CASSGLGQGTDTQYF
TRBV10-2 | CATLGGRGYEQYF
TRBV7-6 | CASSLDQGAETQYF
TRBV9 | CASSVDLPSFPGGRINEQFF
TRBV6-1 | CASSVEGASYNEQFF
TRBV19 | CASSDRTEYSNQPQHF
TRBV19 | CASIRGGVQGYTF
TRBV10-2 | CASRPGLATNEQFF
TRBV6-4 | CASSLDRGHGELFF
TRBV7-9 | CASSLGGDQPQHF
TRBV6-4 | CASSDGTSGSEQFF
TRBV6-1 | CATYRGDSDTQYF
TRBV5-1 | CASSLESFNEQFF
TRBV30 | CAWSFASNEQYF
TRBV5-4 | CASSLRDGGYTDTQYF
TRBV7-9 | CASSFGNTIYF
TRBV11-2 | CASSLGGTYEQYF
TRBV6-6 | CASSTPTRGYNEQFF
TRBV7-2 | CASSLALSLGITDTQYF
TRBV6-1 | CASSGTRNGYTF
TRBV7-2 | CASSRGLASDTQYF
TRBV7-9 | CASSLDSKEKLFF
TRBV2 | CASSDPGDQPQHF
TRBV7-2 | CASSLGGAGSYEQYF
TRBV2 | CASSDQGDTEAFF
TRBV11-2 | CASSPVGSNEQFF
TRBV6-5 | CASTPGTVKSEAFF
TRBV5-6 | CASEGGTRELFF
TRBV29-1 | CSVERQDQQLFF
TRBV7-2 | CASSPWDRMNTEAFF